Listed below are T cell receptor beta chains from one sample, sequenced in a study of T cell responses to AZD1222 COVID-19 vaccine. The assay was immunoSEQ multiplex PCR, and TCRdb's table has in-frame clones only and misses some. The sample consists of under 40,000 clones, approximately 80% of them appearing once. The material was peripheral blood, obtained 28 days after the second AZD1222 dose. The receptors here all came from an adult who received the AZD1222 COVID-19 vaccine. Both conserved end residues are part of each CDR3. D genes are given only for firm matches. Rows give clone size only sometimes, using once, few, many, or a class for an expanded clone.

D gene,V gene,J gene,clone size,CDR3 DNA,CDR3 protein
-,TRBV9,TRBJ1-1,few,TGTGCCAGCAGCCCTCTAGTTAGGACAGTCTTGAACACTGAAGCTTTCTTT,CASSPLVRTVLNTEAFF
-,TRBV29-1,TRBJ1-2,-,TGCAGCGTTGAAATTCATAATGGCTACACCTTC,CSVEIHNGYTF
TRBD1,TRBV6-1,TRBJ1-1,-,TGTGCCAGCAGTGAAGTCGGGACAGCTGGAGTTGCTTTCTTT,CASSEVGTAGVAFF
-,TRBV5-5,TRBJ1-1,-,TGTGCCAGCAGCCCCGGTGGGTCAGGCCCCCGGAACACTGAAGCTTTCTTT,CASSPGGSGPRNTEAFF
TRBD1,TRBV6-5,TRBJ1-6,-,TGTGCCAGCAGTTACGTGGGACAGGGAGATTCACCCCTCCACTTT,CASSYVGQGDSPLHF
TRBD2,TRBV7-8,TRBJ2-7,-,TGTGCCAGCAGGGGGGCTAGCGGGGATGACGAGCAGTACTTC,CASRGASGDDEQYF
-,TRBV7-9,TRBJ1-2,few,TGTGCCAGCAGCTTAGTTGGAGATTTAAACTATGGCTACACCTTC,CASSLVGDLNYGYTF
-,TRBV4-3,TRBJ1-2,-,TGCGCCAGCAGCCAGGTGGGACACGGTGGCTACACCTTC,CASSQVGHGGYTF
-,TRBV5-1,TRBJ2-5,once,TGCGCCAGCAGCTTGGTCGGGGGGCAGGAGACCCAGTACTTC,CASSLVGGQETQYF
-,TRBV7-8,TRBJ2-1,-,TGTGCCAGCAGCTCCGACAGAACTACAATCCGTGAGCAGTTCTTC,CASSSDRTTIREQFF
TRBD2,TRBV7-2,TRBJ2-2,-,TGTGCCAGCAGCTTAGGACTAGCGGGACTAACCGGGGAGCTGTTTTTT,CASSLGLAGLTGELFF
-,TRBV4-1,TRBJ2-3,-,TGCGCCAGCAGCCAAGACTTTACGCAGTATTTT,CASSQDFTQYF
TRBD2,TRBV19,TRBJ2-1,-,TGTGCCAGTAGTATGCTAGGTGGGAGGGCCTACAATGAGCAGTTCTTC,CASSMLGGRAYNEQFF
-,TRBV14,TRBJ1-2,-,TGTGCCAGCAGCCAAGGTCTGGGTCTGTCTAACTATGGCTACACCTTC,CASSQGLGLSNYGYTF
TRBD1,TRBV19,TRBJ1-5,once,TGTGCCAGTACCAGGGGGGCAAGACAGCCCCAGCATTTT,CASTRGARQPQHF
TRBD1,TRBV7-8,TRBJ2-3,once,TGTGCCAGCAGCTTAGGTGTAGGGGGCGCAGATACGCAGTATTTT,CASSLGVGGADTQYF
TRBD1,TRBV19,TRBJ1-5,once,TGTGCCAGTAGTAGTCTGGAGGGGACAGAATACAATCAGCCCCAGCATTTT,CASSSLEGTEYNQPQHF